This T cell receptor beta chain was sequenced during a study of a mutant IDH1 vaccine in newly diagnosed glioma. Study-wide background: Of the patients given treatment, approximately 60% were male and 37.5% were female, and a mean age of about 40 years was recorded. Study-wide results and limits: Changes in the top peripheral T cell clonotypes seemingly had no bearing on pseudoprogression.

Points on this clone: Its antigen remains unidentified.

Time point described: week 47, end of study. Doses consisted of 300 ug of mutant IDH1 20-mer peptide each, paired with topical imiquimod. Here immunoSEQ multiplex PCR was the method, and the copy in TCRdb shows in-frame clones only, minus some. The sample has fewer than 55,000 clones, around 60% seen once. The clonotype comes from a man aged 35 to 55 with glioma. Some clones in this sample may be carry-over from other donors' samples. Specimen: peripheral blood mononuclear cells (PBMCs), collected from a glioma patient whose treatment included an IDH1 peptide vaccine.

CDR3 sequence reads: CASRRTSGGHEQFF. CDR3 bases: TGTGCCAGCAGACGGACTAGCGGGGGCCATGAGCAGTTCTTC. The V call is TRBV6-5, the J call TRBJ2-1, with TRBD2 matching 13 bases. This CDR3 contains 14 residues. Germline trimming cut 6 bases from V and 8 bases from J; bases unmatched to any gene: 4. Germline CDR1 reads MNHEY; CDR2 reads SVGAGI.